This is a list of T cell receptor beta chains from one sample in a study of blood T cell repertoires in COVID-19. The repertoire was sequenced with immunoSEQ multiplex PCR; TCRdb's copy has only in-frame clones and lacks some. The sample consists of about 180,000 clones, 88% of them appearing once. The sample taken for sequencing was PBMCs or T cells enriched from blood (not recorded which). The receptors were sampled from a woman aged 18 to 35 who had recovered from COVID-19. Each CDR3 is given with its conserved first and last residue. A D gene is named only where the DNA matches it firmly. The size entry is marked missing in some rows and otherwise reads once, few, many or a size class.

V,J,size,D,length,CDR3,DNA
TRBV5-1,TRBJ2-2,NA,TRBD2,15,CASSLSGTSPGELFF,TGCGCCAGCAGCTTATCCGGGACTAGCCCCGGGGAGCTGTTTTTT
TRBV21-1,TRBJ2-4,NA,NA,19,CASSRRGGGKPLAKNIQYF,TGTGCCAGCAGCCGCCGGGGCGGGGGGAAACCTCTAGCCAAAAACATTCAGTACTTC
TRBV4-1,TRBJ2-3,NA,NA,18,CASSHTPDRGDRPDTQYF,TGCGCCAGCAGCCACACCCCGGATCGGGGAGATCGCCCAGATACGCAGTATTTT
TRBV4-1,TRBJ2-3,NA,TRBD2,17,CASSQEQSAGVTDTQYF,TGCGCCAGCAGCCAAGAGCAGTCGGCGGGAGTTACAGATACGCAGTATTTT
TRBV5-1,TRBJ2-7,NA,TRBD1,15,CASSTGQGASYEQYF,TGCGCCAGCAGCACGGGACAGGGGGCGTCGTACGAGCAGTACTTC
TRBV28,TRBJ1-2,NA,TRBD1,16,CASGSGTAASNYGYTF,TGTGCCAGCGGGTCCGGGACAGCAGCGTCTAACTATGGCTACACCTTC
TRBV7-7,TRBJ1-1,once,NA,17,CASSTRSGTTMNTEAFF,TGTGCTAGCAGCACAAGATCAGGGACAACCATGAACACTGAAGCTTTCTTT
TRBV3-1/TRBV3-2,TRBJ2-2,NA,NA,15,CASSQANFHTGELFF,TGTGCCAGCAGCCAAGCGAACTTCCACACCGGGGAGCTGTTTTTT
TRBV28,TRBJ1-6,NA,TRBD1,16,CASSFRRDSRNSPLHF,TGTGCCAGCAGTTTCCGCCGGGACAGCCGGAATTCACCCCTCCACTTT
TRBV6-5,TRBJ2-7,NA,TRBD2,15,CASSYSNSGSYEQYF,TGTGCCAGCAGTTACTCGAATAGCGGGTCCTACGAGCAGTACTTC
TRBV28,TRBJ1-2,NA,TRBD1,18,CASSPPGDRKYPIHGYTF,TGTGCCAGCAGTCCCCCCGGGGACAGGAAATACCCGATCCATGGCTACACCTTC
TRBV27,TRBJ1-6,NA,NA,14,CASSFIGLGSPLHF,TGTGCCAGCAGTTTTATCGGTCTCGGTTCACCCCTCCACTTT
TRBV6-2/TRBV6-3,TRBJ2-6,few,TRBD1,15,CASSWDSSGANVLTF,TGTGCCAGCAGTTGGGACAGCTCTGGGGCCAACGTCCTGACTTTC
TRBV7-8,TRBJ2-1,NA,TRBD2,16,CASSLKEAGGYNEQFF,TGTGCCAGCAGCTTAAAGGAAGCGGGAGGGTACAATGAGCAGTTCTTC
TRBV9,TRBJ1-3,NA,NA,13,CASSVGLGDTIYF,TGTGCCAGCAGCGTAGGTCTCGGGGACACCATATATTTT
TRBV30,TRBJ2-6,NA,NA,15,CAWGLGGTGANVLTF,TGTGCCTGGGGTCTCGGGGGTACTGGGGCCAACGTCCTGACTTTC
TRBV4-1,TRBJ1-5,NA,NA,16,CASSPLGGALNQPQHF,TGCGCCAGCAGCCCCCTGGGAGGGGCCCTAAATCAGCCCCAGCATTTT
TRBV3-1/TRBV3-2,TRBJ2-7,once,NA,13,CASSQGSGYEQYF,TGTGCCAGCAGCCAAGGGTCAGGCTACGAGCAGTACTTC
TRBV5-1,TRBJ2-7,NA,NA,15,CASSLDTGYLREQYF,TGCGCCAGCAGCTTGGACACAGGATACCTACGCGAGCAGTACTTC
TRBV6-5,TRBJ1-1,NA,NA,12,CATLGPHTEAFF,TGTGCCACGCTGGGCCCCCACACTGAAGCTTTCTTT
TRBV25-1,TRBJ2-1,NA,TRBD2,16,CASSLLAGAIYNEQFF,TGTGCCAGCAGTCTGCTAGCGGGGGCCATATACAATGAGCAGTTCTTC
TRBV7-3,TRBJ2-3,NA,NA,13,CASGGDSTDTQYF,TGTGCCAGCGGCGGAGATAGCACAGATACGCAGTATTTT
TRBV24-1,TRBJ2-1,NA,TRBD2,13,CATSDGTRYEQFF,TGTGCCACCAGTGACGGGACTAGATATGAGCAGTTCTTC
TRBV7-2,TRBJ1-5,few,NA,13,CASREGSNQPQHF,TGTGCCAGCAGGGAGGGGAGCAATCAGCCCCAGCATTTT
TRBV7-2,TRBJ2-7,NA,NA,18,CASSTKLSVLAPTYEQYF,TGTGCCAGCAGCACCAAATTGTCGGTGCTAGCGCCTACCTACGAGCAGTACTTC
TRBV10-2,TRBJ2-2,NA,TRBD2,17,CASSETSGGTRAGELFF,TGCGCCAGCAGTGAGACTAGCGGGGGGACAAGAGCCGGGGAGCTGTTTTTT
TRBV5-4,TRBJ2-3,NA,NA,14,CASSLVGSADTQYF,TGTGCCAGCAGCTTGGTTGGTTCGGCAGATACGCAGTATTTT
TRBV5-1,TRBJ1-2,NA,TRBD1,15,CASSWGDRENYGYTF,TGCGCCAGCAGCTGGGGGGACAGGGAGAACTATGGCTACACCTTC
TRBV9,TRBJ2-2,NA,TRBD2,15,CASSALAGVIGELFF,TGTGCCAGCAGCGCACTAGCGGGAGTGATCGGGGAGCTGTTTTTT
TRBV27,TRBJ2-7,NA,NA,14,CASTEVGSPYEQYF,TGTGCCAGCACCGAGGTCGGGAGTCCCTACGAGCAGTACTTC
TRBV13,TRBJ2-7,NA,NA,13,CASSFKGAYEQYF,TGTGCCAGCAGCTTCAAGGGGGCCTACGAGCAGTACTTC
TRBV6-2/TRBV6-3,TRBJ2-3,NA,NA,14,CASSYYPGSDTQYF,TGTGCCAGCAGTTACTATCCGGGGTCAGATACGCAGTATTTT
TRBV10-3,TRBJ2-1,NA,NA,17,CAISDKRTVDSYNEQFF,TGTGCCATCAGTGATAAAAGAACTGTAGATTCCTACAATGAGCAGTTCTTC
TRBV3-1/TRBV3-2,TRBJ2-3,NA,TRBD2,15,CASSQSTGLAGTQYF,TGTGCCAGCAGCCAGTCGACCGGACTAGCAGGTACGCAGTATTTT
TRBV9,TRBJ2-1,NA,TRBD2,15,CASSASGATYNEQFF,TGTGCCAGCAGCGCTAGCGGAGCTACCTACAATGAGCAGTTCTTC
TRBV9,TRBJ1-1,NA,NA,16,CASTPKKGVSNTEAFF,TGTGCCAGCACACCTAAAAAGGGGGTATCGAACACTGAAGCTTTCTTT